Following are 21 T cell receptor beta chains from one sample sequenced in a study of T cells after yellow fever vaccination. A single record per CDR3 protein comes from TCRdb applying MiXCR to the 5' RACE reads. The table has 450,000 to 550,000 distinct CDR3 sequences, 19% seen once; the top ten hold 13% to 15%. The starting material was PBMCs, obtained 15 days after the yellow fever booster vaccination. The origin of the receptors is a man in his thirties or forties who received the YFV17D yellow fever vaccine.

In its sample, this clonotype was seen a few times. This sequence joins TRBV20-1 and TRBJ2-7, with 11 bases that match TRBD2. The germline V gene encodes CDR1 DFQATT and CDR2 SNEGSKA (reference sequence). Trimming at V came to 7 bases and at J to 4 bases, leaving 3 bases not matched to a gene. The CDR3 extends over 12 amino acids. The CDR3 bases are TGCAGTGGGTTAGCGGGAGGGTACGAGCAGTACTTC. It is translated as CSGLAGGYEQYF.

V is TRBV7-2 and J is TRBJ2-6, with D unresolved. Germline V CDR1 and CDR2: SGHTA, FQGNSA. The CDR3 is made up of 15 amino acids. V lost 4 bases, J lost 1 base, and 8 bases lay in between. The CDR3 spells CASSSWDSGANVLTF. Here the CDR3 DNA reads TGTGCCAGCAGCTCCTGGGATTCTGGGGCCAACGTCCTGACTTTC.

A few counts support this clonotype. The J gene is TRBJ2-7, the V gene TRBV7-2; weak D call: TRBD2 (6 bases). The V end was cut by 6 bases, the J end by 0 bases, with 15 bases between. CDR1 SGHTA and CDR2 FQGNSA come from the germline V gene. The CDR3 has 15 residues. Here the CDR3 reads CASSWGLESSYEQYF. For the CDR3, the DNA is TGTGCCAGCAGTTGGGGACTGGAGAGCTCCTACGAGCAGTACTTC. The full variable domain, completed using reference TRBV7-2 and TRBJ2-7, is GAGVSQSPSNKVTEKGKDVELRCDPISGHTALYWYRQSLGQGLEFLIYFQGNSAPDKSGLPSDRFSAERTGGSVSTLTIQRTQQEDSAVYLCASSWGLESSYEQYFGPGTRLTVT.

This clonotype was found a few times. This rearrangement joins TRBV20-1 to TRBJ2-4; no firm D call. The CDR3 spans 11 residues. The germline V gene encodes CDR1 DFQATT and CDR2 SNEGSKA (reference sequence). V was pared by 3 bases and J by 5 bases, with 5 bases between. The CDR3 spells CSASEENIQYF. CDR3 DNA: TGCAGTGCTAGCGAGGAAAACATTCAGTACTTC.

A few counts support this clonotype. This chain uses TRBV6-2 or TRBV6-3 with TRBJ2-4; no clear D gene. V was shortened by 1 base and J by 13 bases, with 14 bases between the two germline ends. The CDR3 length is 13 residues. The germline V gene encodes CDR1 MNHEY and CDR2 SVGEGT. The CDR3 is CASSYLETVKQYF. CDR3 coding DNA: TGTGCCAGCAGTTACTTAGAGACGGTGAAGCAGTACTTC.

This clonotype was found a few times. The chain has TRBV28 and TRBJ1-2; D remains unclear. This CDR3 region has 14 residues. Trimming pared 2 bases from V and 3 bases from J, leaving 10 bases between. The germline V gene has CDR1 MDHEN and CDR2 SYDVKM. CDR3 sequence: CASSLANKDYGYTF. The CDR3 nucleotides read TGTGCCAGCAGTTTAGCAAACAAGGACTATGGCTACACCTTC.

The rearrangement joins TRBV6-1 to TRBJ2-5, with D hard to call. CDR3 length: 13 amino acids. Trimming took off 8 bases at V and 7 bases at J, with 17 bases between the two ends. Germline V gene data show CDR1 as MNHNS and CDR2 as SASEGT. The CDR3 DNA reads TGTGCCAGCTCTAAAGACCAAAAAGGGACCCAGTACTTC. Its translation is CASSKDQKGTQYF.

The CDR3 sequence: CSASQILGNNSPLHF. The CDR3 nucleotides read TGCAGTGCTAGCCAAATTTTGGGCAATAATTCACCCCTCCACTTT. The chain uses TRBV20-1 and TRBJ1-6; unclear D gene. Deletions cut 3 bases from V and 5 bases from J, with 14 bases between. There are 15 residues in the CDR3. CDR1 is DFQATT, CDR2 SNEGSKA, per germline (reference sequence).

This clonotype was seen at least ten times. This chain joins TRBV20-1 and TRBJ2-1, with D unresolved. CDR1 and CDR2 (germline): DFQATT, SNEGSKA (reference sequence). Trimming removed 3 bases at V and 0 bases at J, with 3 bases between. The CDR3 spans 12 residues. Written as DNA, the CDR3 is TGCAGTGCTAGCTCCTCCTACAATGAGCAGTTCTTC. Translating gives CSASSSYNEQFF.

Only a few counts were recorded for this clonotype. J is TRBJ2-1 and V is TRBV27, with 10 bases that match TRBD1. The CDR3 covers 16 residues. Per the germline V gene, CDR1 is MNHEY and CDR2 is SMNVEV (reference sequence). With 4 bases clipped from V and 6 bases from J, the junction kept 9 bases outside the gene matches. CDR3 region: CASSSPWRDRGNEQFF. The DNA of the CDR3 is TGTGCCAGCAGTTCACCCTGGCGGGACAGGGGCAATGAGCAGTTCTTC.

In its sample, this clonotype was seen a few times. The V gene is TRBV24-1, the J gene TRBJ1-1, with unresolved D. The V gene lost 6 bases and the J gene lost 0 bases, with 10 bases spanning the gap. This CDR3 has 14 amino acids. The V gene's germline CDR1 is KGHDR and CDR2 SFDVKD. CDR3 sequence: CATSQEQMNTEAFF. CDR3 sequence (DNA): TGTGCCACCAGTCAGGAACAGATGAACACTGAAGCTTTCTTT.

The V and J genes are TRBV27 and TRBJ2-7; the match to TRBD1 covers 8 bases. V was clipped by 6 bases and J by 0 bases; unmatched bases: 4. Germline assignment: CDR1 MNHEY and CDR2 SMNVEV (reference sequence). The length of the CDR3 is 14 residues. The DNA of the CDR3 is TGTGCCAGCAGAAGACAGGGGTCCTCCTACGAGCAGTACTTC. Encoded protein: CASRRQGSSYEQYF.

The chain couples TRBV20-1 to TRBJ1-1; 10 bases are shared with TRBD1. This CDR3 is 14 amino acids long. V was pared by 1 base and J by 1 base, with 0 bases of the junction left unmatched. Germline CDR1 reads DFQATT; CDR2 reads SNEGSKA (reference sequence). In nucleotides, the CDR3 is TGCAGTGCTAGAGGGGACAGGGGGAACACTGAAGCTTTCTTT. It encodes CSARGDRGNTEAFF.

This clonotype was found a few times. CDR3 coding DNA: TGTGCCAGCAGCATGGGACTACCTTACAATGAGCAGTTCTTC. It encodes CASSMGLPYNEQFF. V and J are TRBV12-3 or TRBV12-4 and TRBJ2-1, with 7 bases lining up with TRBD2. Losses at the gene ends were 6 bases for V and 4 bases for J; bases not matched to a gene: 6. CDR3 size: 14 residues.

The chain has TRBV12-3 or TRBV12-4 and TRBJ2-5; D gene ambiguous. Trimming took off 2 bases at V and 0 bases at J, with 7 bases between the two ends. The CDR3 has 14 residues. The CDR3 sequence: CASSLWQYQETQYF. As DNA, the CDR3 is TGTGCCAGCAGTTTATGGCAGTACCAAGAGACCCAGTACTTC.

V gene TRBV20-1 combines with J gene TRBJ2-4; the match to TRBD1 covers 8 bases. Unmatched junction bases numbered 5, after V lost 4 bases and J lost 9 bases. The germline V gene encodes CDR1 DFQATT and CDR2 SNEGSKA (reference sequence). The CDR3 has 12 residues. The CDR3 loop is CSATQGGTIQYF. Written as DNA, the CDR3 is TGCAGTGCTACACAGGGGGGAACCATTCAGTACTTC.

In its sample, this clonotype was seen a few times. The chain recombines TRBV28 with TRBJ2-4, with TRBD1 identical over 8 bases. Trimming took 5 bases from V and 3 from J; bases not matched to a gene: 6. The V gene's germline CDR1 is MDHEN and CDR2 SYDVKM. CDR3 length equals 15 residues. For the CDR3, the DNA is TGTGCCAGCAGTCGCACACAGGGGGTCAAAAACATTCAGTACTTC. As protein: CASSRTQGVKNIQYF.

The J gene is TRBJ2-6, the V gene TRBV5-1; D is perhaps TRBD2 (5 bases). Germline CDR1 and CDR2: SGHRS and YFSETQ. CDR3 length equals 15 residues. V dropped 2 bases and J dropped 2 bases, with 8 bases sitting between them. The CDR3 protein is CASSFGETGANVLTF. DNA for the CDR3: TGCGCCAGCAGCTTTGGGGAGACTGGGGCCAACGTCCTGACTTTC.

The chain carries TRBV20-1 and TRBJ2-1; the D is unclear. Germline assignment: CDR1 DFQATT and CDR2 SNEGSKA (reference sequence). With 0 bases removed from V and 9 bases from J, the gap between germline ends came to 6 bases. The CDR3 contains 11 residues. As DNA, the CDR3 is TGCAGTGCTAGAGATCCCCCTGAGCAGTTCTTC. It yields the protein CSARDPPEQFF.

The J gene is TRBJ2-5, the V gene TRBV11-2; perhaps TRBD2 as D (5 bases). V lost 0 bases, J lost 0 bases, and 8 bases lay in between. CDR1 and CDR2 (germline): SGHAT, FQNNGV. This CDR3 spans 15 amino acids. CDR3 DNA sequence: TGTGCCAGCAGCTTAGATCGGGGTAACCAAGAGACCCAGTACTTC. Translated, it gives CASSLDRGNQETQYF.

This clonotype has more than one count but fewer than ten. The chain has TRBV27 and TRBJ2-3; weak D call: TRBD2 (7 bases). CDR3 length: 13 residues. The V gene's germline CDR1 is MNHEY and CDR2 SMNVEV (reference sequence). Trimming removed 8 bases at V and 4 bases at J, with 13 bases between. CDR3 nucleotides: TGTGCCAGCCGAAGGGGGGGGCCAGATACGCAGTATTTT. It codes for CASRRGGPDTQYF.